This T cell receptor (beta chain) was identified in a study of response to subunit inactivated influenza vaccine. Study conclusions and caveats: Authors suggested each seasonal influenza vaccination recruits few new T cells.

This clonotype was counted ten times or more. The antigen is not known. Deletions cut 3 bases from V and 0 bases from J, with 8 bases between. This CDR3 contains 14 residues. Germline loops: CDR1 LNHNV, CDR2 YYDKDF (reference sequence). TCRdb reprocessed the RT-PCR reads with MiXCR, giving one entry per CDR3 protein. The table shows roughly 290,000 distinct CDR3 sequences, with 21% occurring only once. The chain joins TRBV15 to TRBJ1-2, with D unclear. The sequenced sample was PBMCs from blood, obtained less than 22 months after vaccination. This TCR was sampled from a man between 50 and 75 years old who received an inactivated influenza vaccine. CDR3 nucleotide sequence: TGTGCCACCAGCAGGGGTTTCTCTAACTATGGCTACACCTTC. Translation: CATSRGFSNYGYTF.